A selection of T cell receptor beta chains follows, all from one sample in a study of Graves' ophthalmopathy and Graves' hyperthyroidism. TCRdb reanalysed the multiplex PCR reads using MiXCR and keeps one entry per CDR3 protein. The data hold roughly 410,000 distinct CDR3 sequences, with over 15% observed a single time. The sample was peripheral blood. These receptor sequences come from a woman in her late teens or twenties with stable Graves' hyperthyroidism. Both conserved end residues are part of each CDR3. D genes are given only for firm matches. A row's size may be missing; if present it is once, few, many or a size class.

clone_size	v_call	cdr3_length	j_call	d_call	cdr3_aa	cdr3_nt
many	TRBV13	15	TRBJ1-5	-	CASSFRQYSNQPQHF	TGTGCCAGCAGCTTTCGACAGTATAGCAATCAGCCCCAGCATTTT
-	TRBV11-2	17	TRBJ2-5	-	CASSARLLTGSSETQYF	TGTGCCAGCAGCGCGCGCCTTCTAACAGGTTCGTCGGAGACCCAGTACTTC
many	TRBV6-5	13	TRBJ2-2	-	CASSYSVAGELFF	TGTGCCAGCAGTTACTCGGTAGCCGGGGAGCTGTTTTTT
many	TRBV11-2	17	TRBJ1-1	-	CASSGRGARDLNTEAFF	TGTGCCAGCAGCGGCCGGGGAGCCCGTGACCTGAACACTGAAGCTTTCTTT
many	TRBV11-2	16	TRBJ1-2	-	CASSLEADTWSYGYTF	TGTGCCAGCAGCTTGGAGGCAGACACATGGAGCTATGGCTACACCTTC
-	TRBV29-1	13	TRBJ2-7	-	CSGEGPDSYEQYF	TGCAGCGGTGAGGGCCCGGACTCCTACGAGCAGTACTTC
many	TRBV2	16	TRBJ1-1	TRBD1	CASTETARGTDTEAFF	TGTGCCAGCACGGAGACGGCCAGGGGGACGGACACTGAAGCTTTCTTT
many	TRBV20-1	14	TRBJ1-2	-	CSASLGIQGYGYTF	TGCAGTGCTTCCCTCGGGATTCAGGGCTATGGCTACACCTTC
many	TRBV10-3	15	TRBJ2-5	TRBD1	CAISQDRASRETQYF	TGTGCCATCAGCCAAGACAGGGCCTCTCGGGAGACCCAGTACTTC
many	TRBV10-2	13	TRBJ1-5	-	CASSGGRVEPQHF	TGCGCCAGCAGCGGGGGCCGGGTGGAGCCCCAGCATTTT
many	TRBV6-5	13	TRBJ1-2	-	CASSYSAGAGYTF	TGTGCCAGCAGTTACTCCGCAGGGGCCGGCTACACCTTC
many	TRBV12-3/TRBV12-4	11	TRBJ2-7	-	CASSHLYEQYF	TGTGCCAGCAGCCACCTCTACGAGCAGTACTTC
many	TRBV11-2	18	TRBJ2-6	TRBD1	CASSSSGTARLRANVLTF	TGTGCCAGCAGCTCTTCCGGGACAGCGAGGCTCAGGGCCAACGTCCTGACTTTC
-	TRBV5-1	15	TRBJ1-1	-	CASSRAGSLNTEAFF	TGCGCCAGCAGTCGGGCAGGGAGCCTGAACACTGAAGCTTTCTTT
few	TRBV7-2	15	TRBJ2-3	-	CASSLAGSSTDTQYF	TGTGCCAGCAGCTTAGCGGGGTCCAGCACAGATACGCAGTATTTT
many	TRBV12-3/TRBV12-4	14	TRBJ1-1	-	CASSLRGEYTEAFF	TGTGCCAGCAGTTTACGGGGGGAGTACACTGAAGCTTTCTTT
many	TRBV6-4	13	TRBJ1-5	-	CASSAQGNQPQHF	TGTGCCAGCAGCGCCCAGGGAAATCAGCCCCAGCATTTT
-	TRBV6-2/TRBV6-3	12	TRBJ1-1	-	CASRTGPTEAFF	TGTGCCAGCAGAACAGGGCCCACTGAAGCTTTCTTT
-	TRBV18	13	TRBJ1-2	-	CASSRGGASGYTF	TGTGCCAGCTCCCGAGGGGGGGCCTCGGGCTACACCTTC
-	TRBV19	15	TRBJ1-6	-	CASSSRPDFNSPLHF	TGTGCCAGTAGTAGTAGACCAGACTTTAATTCACCCCTCCACTTT
many	TRBV15	13	TRBJ1-1	-	CATSRARGTEAFF	TGTGCCACCAGCAGAGCGAGAGGGACTGAAGCTTTCTTT
-	TRBV11-1	16	TRBJ2-4	TRBD1	CASSRGTEKYKNIKYF	TGTGCCAGCAGCCGTGGGACAGAAAAATACAAAAACATTAAGTACTTC
many	TRBV28	13	TRBJ1-2	-	CASSFSGPDGYTF	TGTGCCAGCAGTTTCTCTGGACCCGATGGCTACACCTTC
-	TRBV2	14	TRBJ2-7	TRBD1	CASRDRTNPYEQYF	TGTGCCAGCCGGGACAGGACGAACCCCTACGAGCAGTACTTC
few	TRBV24-1	13	TRBJ2-5	-	CATTWTNQETQYF	TGTGCCACCACATGGACGAATCAAGAGACCCAGTACTTC
many	TRBV19	13	TRBJ1-2	-	CASSLSNFLGYTF	TGTGCCAGTAGTCTATCTAATTTCTTGGGCTACACCTTC
many	TRBV27	15	TRBJ2-5	-	CASSVTPSSQETQYF	TGTGCCAGCAGTGTTACACCCAGTAGCCAAGAGACCCAGTACTTC
-	TRBV12-3/TRBV12-4	14	TRBJ1-6	-	CASSLQGNNSPLHF	TGTGCCAGCAGTTTGCAGGGTAATAATTCACCCCTCCACTTT